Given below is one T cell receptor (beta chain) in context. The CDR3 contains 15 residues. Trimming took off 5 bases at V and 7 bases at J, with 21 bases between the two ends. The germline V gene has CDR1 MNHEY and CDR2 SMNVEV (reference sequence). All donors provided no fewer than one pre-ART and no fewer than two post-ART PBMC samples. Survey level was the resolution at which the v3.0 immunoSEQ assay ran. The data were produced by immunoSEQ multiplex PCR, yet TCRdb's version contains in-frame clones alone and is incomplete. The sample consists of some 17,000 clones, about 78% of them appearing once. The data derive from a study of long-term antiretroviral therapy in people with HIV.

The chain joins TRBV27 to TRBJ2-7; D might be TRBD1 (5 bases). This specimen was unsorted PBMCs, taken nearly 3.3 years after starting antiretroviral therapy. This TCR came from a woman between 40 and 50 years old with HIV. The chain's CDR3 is CASSPHTRLSGEQYF. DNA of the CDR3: TGTGCCAGCAGTCCCCATACCAGACTCTCAGGGGAGCAGTACTTC.